Shown below are 27 T cell receptor beta chains from a single sample sequenced in a study of CD4 T cells in relation to SARS-CoV-2 and coronaviruses. Profiling relied on immunoSEQ multiplex PCR, and the TCRdb table lists in-frame clones only, not all of them. The sample contains about 27,000 clones, approximately 73% of which appear only once. Unexposed donor CD4+ T cells date from 2011-2018, before the COVID-19 pandemic. CD4+ T cells were isolated from the cells after more than 8 days of culture. Their cognate antigens are unknown. Sequenced: CD4+ T cells from PBMCs, cultured in vitro. These TCRs come from a human donor in good health.

The CDR3 sequence: CASSQELADRTDTQYF. The CDR3 DNA reads TGCGCCAGCAGCCAGGAACTAGCGGACCGCACAGATACGCAGTATTTT. This chain links TRBV4-1 with TRBJ2-3, with 8 bases fitting TRBD2. The V gene end was trimmed by 3 bases and the J gene end by 1 base; junction bases not matched to a gene: 6. The CDR3 is 16 amino acids. Germline CDR1 and CDR2: MGHRA and YSYEKL.

The count of this clone is one. The chain links TRBV7-2 to TRBJ2-3, with 7 bases matching TRBD1. CDR3 length equals 16 residues. Germline loops: CDR1 SGHTA, CDR2 FQGNSA. With 5 bases clipped from V and 5 bases from J, the junction kept 13 bases outside the gene matches. CDR3 loop: CASSVSWGPGGDTQYF. The DNA of the CDR3 is TGTGCCAGCAGCGTGAGCTGGGGGCCAGGGGGAGATACGCAGTATTTT.

This clone occurred a few times. This sequence joins TRBV6-5 and TRBJ2-1; the D gene is possibly TRBD2 (6 bases). Deletions cut 5 bases from V and 6 bases from J, with 11 bases between. CDR3 length equals 13 residues. In germline, CDR1 is MNHEY, CDR2 SVGAGI. DNA of the CDR3: TGTGCCAGCAGTAATTGGGACTTCAATGAGCAGTTCTTC. Translating it yields CASSNWDFNEQFF.

V and J are TRBV9 and TRBJ2-3, with D perhaps matching TRBD2 (5 bases). CDR1 and CDR2 (germline): SGDLS, YYNGEE. The CDR3 loop spans 14 amino acids. V gave up 7 bases and J gave up 2 bases, with 14 bases separating them. CDR3: CASSPGLFTDTQYF. The CDR3 DNA reads as TGTGCCAGCTCTCCCGGACTTTTCACAGATACGCAGTATTTT.

This clone showed up just a few times. The CDR3 DNA is TGTGCCAGCAGCTTAGATCCGGCGGGACGGGCTGGAAACACCATATATTTT. Translation gives CASSLDPAGRAGNTIYF. V is TRBV7-2 and J is TRBJ1-3; the D gene is possibly TRBD1 (5 bases). Germline CDR1 is SGHTA and CDR2 is FQGNSA. Trimming removed 1 base at V and 2 bases at J, with 15 bases between. This CDR3 contains 17 residues.

This chain links TRBV3-1 (or the pseudogene TRBV3-2) with TRBJ2-7, with 9 nucleotides matching TRBD2. V dropped 1 base and J dropped 2; count of bases not matched to a gene: 3. This CDR3 has 15 amino acids. CDR1 and CDR2 (germline): LGHDT, YNNKEL (reference sequence). CDR3 in amino acids: CASSQGAGGTYEQYF. The CDR3 coding sequence is TGTGCCAGCAGCCAAGGAGCGGGAGGAACCTACGAGCAGTACTTC.

The V gene is TRBV6-5, the J gene TRBJ1-1; D unclear. Deletions cut 5 bases from V and 3 bases from J, with 13 bases between. The CDR3 sequence is 14 residues long. Per the germline V gene, CDR1 is MNHEY and CDR2 is SVGAGI. This CDR3 is CASSPFMGDTEAFF. The CDR3 DNA reads TGTGCCAGCAGTCCCTTTATGGGAGACACTGAAGCTTTCTTT.

V is TRBV5-1 and J is TRBJ2-1; 8 bases line up with TRBD1. This CDR3 is built from 15 residues. Germline loops: CDR1 SGHRS, CDR2 YFSETQ. The J segment lost 3 bases and the V segment lost 2 bases, leaving 4 bases of the junction unmatched. The CDR3 is CASSFGGQVYNEQFF. In DNA, the CDR3 is TGCGCCAGCAGCTTCGGGGGACAGGTCTACAATGAGCAGTTCTTC.

This clone was found once. The chain uses TRBV5-4 and TRBJ2-5; the match to TRBD1 covers 10 bases. V lost 4 bases, J lost 4 bases, and 7 bases stayed unmatched. Germline assignment: CDR1 SGHNT and CDR2 YYREEE (reference sequence). CDR3 length: 15 residues. CDR3 nucleotide sequence: TGTGCCAGCAGCCAGGGACAGGGGCTAACAGAGACCCAGTACTTC. This translates into CASSQGQGLTETQYF.

The V gene is TRBV11-2, the J gene TRBJ2-2; either TRBD1 or TRBD2 may supply D (5 bases each). This CDR3 has 16 amino acids. V lost 7 bases and J lost 5, with 20 bases in between. The germline V gene has CDR1 SGHAT and CDR2 FQNNGV. The CDR3 DNA sequence: TGTGCCAGCAAGGTCGAGGGGCTAGCACGAACCGGGGAGCTGTTTTTT. It codes for CASKVEGLARTGELFF.

CDR3 loop: CSASDEGLARDTQYF. The DNA of the CDR3 is TGCAGTGCTAGTGATGAGGGACTAGCAAGGGATACGCAGTATTTT. The chain recombines TRBV20-1 with TRBJ2-3, with 9 bases aligning to TRBD2. The CDR3 covers 15 residues. The V segment lost 3 bases and the J segment 6 bases; nucleotides outside the gene matches: 10. CDR1 and CDR2 (germline): DFQATT, SNEGSKA (reference sequence).

The rearrangement links TRBV6-1 to TRBJ1-2; no reliable D call. CDR1 and CDR2 from the germline V gene are MNHNS and SASEGT. The CDR3 is 14 residues long. The V end was cut by 1 base, the J end by 4 bases, with 10 bases between. The CDR3 DNA is TGTGCCAGCAGTGAAGGACTGACTATCTATGGCTACACCTTC. This translates into CASSEGLTIYGYTF.

The chain employs TRBV13 and TRBJ1-1; weak D call: TRBD1 (5 bases). The germline V and J ends were trimmed by 5 bases and 1 base, with 11 bases remaining between them. Germline V gene data show CDR1 as PRHDT and CDR2 as FYEKMQ (reference sequence). The CDR3 length is 14 residues. The CDR3 spells CASSPYGGNTEAFF. The CDR3 DNA reads TGTGCCAGCAGCCCCTATGGGGGGAACACTGAAGCTTTCTTT.

This clone was detected only a few times. The V and J genes are TRBV10-3 and TRBJ1-5, with a possible D match to TRBD1 (6 bases). Germline lookup yields CDR1 ENHRY and CDR2 SYGVKD. The CDR3 extends over 16 amino acids. Trimming took off 7 bases at V and 6 bases at J, with 22 bases between the two ends. CDR3 amino acids: CAIILGGAGVSQPQHF. As DNA, the CDR3 is TGTGCCATCATCCTCGGGGGGGCAGGGGTAAGTCAGCCCCAGCATTTT.

V and J are TRBV5-4 and TRBJ2-1; D is possibly TRBD1 or TRBD2 (6 bases each). Trimming took off 0 bases at V and 9 bases at J, with 16 bases between the two ends. The CDR3 consists of 15 residues. Germline CDR1 is SGHNT and CDR2 is YYREEE (reference sequence). The CDR3 nucleotides are TGTGCCAGCAGCTTGGGGGGGGCCCGGGACGGTGAGCAGTTCTTC. Translated, it gives CASSLGGARDGEQFF.

V and J are TRBV7-9 and TRBJ2-7; 10 positions match TRBD2. This CDR3 region has 15 residues. Germline CDR1 SEHNR, CDR2 FQNEAQ (reference sequence). V lost 0 bases, J lost 5 bases, and 4 bases stayed unmatched. The CDR3 region is CASSLAAAGGHEQYF. CDR3 nucleotides: TGTGCCAGCAGCTTAGCAGCAGCGGGGGGGCACGAGCAGTACTTC.

This rearrangement joins TRBV6-6 to TRBJ1-1; D gene unclear. The CDR3 totals 12 residues. The ends were cut back, 2 bases at V and 8 bases at J, with 9 bases in the middle. CDR1 and CDR2 from the germline V gene are MNHNY and SVGAGI (reference sequence). The chain's CDR3 is CASSYPGGEAFF. As DNA, the CDR3 is TGTGCCAGCAGTTACCCCGGTGGGGAAGCTTTCTTT.

The CDR3 bases are TGTGCCAGCAGCTTGACGAGCGGGGGTACGGATACGCAGTATTTT. Protein: CASSLTSGGTDTQYF. The chain carries TRBV5-4 and TRBJ2-3; 8 bases agree with TRBD2. Germline CDR1 and CDR2: SGHNT and YYREEE (reference sequence). Unmatched junction bases numbered 7, after V lost 1 base and J lost 6 bases. The CDR3 is 15 residues long.

The chain uses TRBV6-1 and TRBJ2-2; no reliable D call. CDR1 and CDR2 (germline): MNHNS, SASEGT. The ends were cut back, 0 bases at V and 4 bases at J, with 15 bases in the middle. This CDR3 is 17 amino acids long. Here the CDR3 DNA reads TGTGCCAGCAGTGAAGCAACCGGGTCCTTATTCACCGGGGAGCTGTTTTTT. Translating it yields CASSEATGSLFTGELFF.

As concerns this clone: A junction boundary mismatches the germline segment, possibly from a read error. The J gene is TRBJ2-7, the V gene TRBV5-4; D possibly corresponds to TRBD2 (5 bases). CDR3 length: 12 amino acids. Germline CDR1 is SGHNT and CDR2 is YYREEE (reference sequence). CDR3 nucleotide sequence: TGTGCCAGCAGCTCGCTAGAGGGCCCCTCTACGTTC. Protein: CASSSLEGPSTF.

V usage is TRBV5-8 and J usage is TRBJ2-2; a possible D gene is TRBD1 (6 bases). The CDR3 extends over 13 amino acids. The germline V and J ends were trimmed by 4 bases and 5 bases, with 9 bases remaining between them. Germline CDR1 and CDR2: SGHTS and YDEGEE. The CDR3 loop reads CASSNTGTGELFF. The DNA for the CDR3 is TGTGCCAGCAGCAATACAGGGACCGGGGAGCTGTTTTTT. Based on the CDR3 plus reference TRBV5-8 and TRBJ2-2, the full variable domain is EAGVTQSPTHLIKTRGQQATLRCSPISGHTSVYWYQQALGLGLQFLLWYDEGEERNRGNFPPRFSGRQFPNYSSELNVNALELEDSALYLCASSNTGTGELFFGEGSRLTVL.

This rearrangement joins TRBV18 to TRBJ2-1; no definite D call. V gave up 3 bases and J gave up 2 bases, with 17 bases separating them. The CDR3 has 17 amino acids. Per the germline V gene, CDR1 is KGHSH and CDR2 is LQKENI. The CDR3 region is CASSPKGQLSPYNEQFF. CDR3 DNA: TGTGCCAGCTCACCGAAAGGGCAGCTCAGTCCCTACAATGAGCAGTTCTTC.

This chain links TRBV7-9 with TRBJ2-3; 7 bases map to TRBD2. The CDR3 length is 14 residues. Germline CDR1 SEHNR, CDR2 FQNEAQ (reference sequence). V was clipped by 5 bases and J by 7 bases; unmatched bases: 9. In DNA, the CDR3 is TGTGCCAGCAGCACCGCTAGCGGATCAAATACGCAGTATTTT. Translating gives CASSTASGSNTQYF.

This rearrangement joins TRBV13 to TRBJ1-2, with 8 bases fitting TRBD1. The germline V gene encodes CDR1 PRHDT and CDR2 FYEKMQ (reference sequence). The CDR3 runs to 14 residues. V dropped 5 bases and J dropped 4; count of bases not matched to a gene: 6. The CDR3 nucleotides are TGTGCCAGCAGCCTTCAGGGGGCTGGCTATGGCTACACCTTC. Encoded protein: CASSLQGAGYGYTF.

This clone is large within its sample. The J gene is TRBJ2-7, the V gene TRBV4-3; 12 bases map to TRBD2. This CDR3 contains 15 residues. V dropped 4 bases and J dropped 2; count of bases not matched to a gene: 3. CDR1 LGHNA and CDR2 YSLEER come from the germline V gene. In nucleotides, the CDR3 is TGCGCCAGCAGCCGCGGACTAGCGGGGACCTACGAGCAGTACTTC. Protein sequence: CASSRGLAGTYEQYF.

The chain carries TRBV10-3 and TRBJ2-1; 8 bases line up with TRBD2. CDR1 ENHRY and CDR2 SYGVKD come from the germline V gene. Trimming cost V 6 bases and J 3 bases; bases outside gene matches: 4. The CDR3 loop spans 14 amino acids. The CDR3 protein is CAISTGTSYNEQFF. Written as DNA, the CDR3 is TGTGCCATCAGCACCGGGACTAGCTACAATGAGCAGTTCTTC.

V is TRBV6-2 or TRBV6-3 and J is TRBJ2-5; 8 bases match TRBD1. V gave up 6 bases and J gave up 1 base; unmatched junction bases: 4. The CDR3 covers 14 residues. Per germline, CDR1 MNHEY and CDR2 SVGEGT. DNA of the CDR3: TGTGCCAGCAGCACAGGGGGTCCCCAAGAGACCCAGTACTTC. This translates into CASSTGGPQETQYF.